The present T cell receptor beta chain was sequenced within a study of OX40 agonist ivuxolimab in advanced cancers. Points from the study as a whole: Mean expanded clone counts were higher in CD8+ than CD4+ T cells. Within 6 weeks, CD4+ and CD8+ blood T cells expanded clonally at 0.1 to 3.0 mg/kg.

Worth noting for this clone: What it recognizes is unknown.

V was clipped by 3 bases and J by 2 bases, with 10 bases between them. Per the germline V gene, CDR1 is SNHLY and CDR2 is FYNNEI. The CDR3 runs to 14 residues. Clones were read by immunoSEQ multiplex PCR, and TCRdb kept only the in-frame ones, dropping some. Here the sample spans about 70,000 clones, about 91% being singletons. Sequencing used CD4+ or CD8+ T cells sorted from blood, obtained in a trial of the OX40 agonist ivuxolimab. This rearrangement joins TRBV2 to TRBJ1-2, with unresolved D. This sequence was found in an adult with an advanced solid tumor such as melanoma, head and neck, liver or kidney cancer. Here the CDR3 DNA reads TGTGCCAGCAGTGATCGGGTGACCAACTATGGCTACACCTTC. This codes for CASSDRVTNYGYTF.